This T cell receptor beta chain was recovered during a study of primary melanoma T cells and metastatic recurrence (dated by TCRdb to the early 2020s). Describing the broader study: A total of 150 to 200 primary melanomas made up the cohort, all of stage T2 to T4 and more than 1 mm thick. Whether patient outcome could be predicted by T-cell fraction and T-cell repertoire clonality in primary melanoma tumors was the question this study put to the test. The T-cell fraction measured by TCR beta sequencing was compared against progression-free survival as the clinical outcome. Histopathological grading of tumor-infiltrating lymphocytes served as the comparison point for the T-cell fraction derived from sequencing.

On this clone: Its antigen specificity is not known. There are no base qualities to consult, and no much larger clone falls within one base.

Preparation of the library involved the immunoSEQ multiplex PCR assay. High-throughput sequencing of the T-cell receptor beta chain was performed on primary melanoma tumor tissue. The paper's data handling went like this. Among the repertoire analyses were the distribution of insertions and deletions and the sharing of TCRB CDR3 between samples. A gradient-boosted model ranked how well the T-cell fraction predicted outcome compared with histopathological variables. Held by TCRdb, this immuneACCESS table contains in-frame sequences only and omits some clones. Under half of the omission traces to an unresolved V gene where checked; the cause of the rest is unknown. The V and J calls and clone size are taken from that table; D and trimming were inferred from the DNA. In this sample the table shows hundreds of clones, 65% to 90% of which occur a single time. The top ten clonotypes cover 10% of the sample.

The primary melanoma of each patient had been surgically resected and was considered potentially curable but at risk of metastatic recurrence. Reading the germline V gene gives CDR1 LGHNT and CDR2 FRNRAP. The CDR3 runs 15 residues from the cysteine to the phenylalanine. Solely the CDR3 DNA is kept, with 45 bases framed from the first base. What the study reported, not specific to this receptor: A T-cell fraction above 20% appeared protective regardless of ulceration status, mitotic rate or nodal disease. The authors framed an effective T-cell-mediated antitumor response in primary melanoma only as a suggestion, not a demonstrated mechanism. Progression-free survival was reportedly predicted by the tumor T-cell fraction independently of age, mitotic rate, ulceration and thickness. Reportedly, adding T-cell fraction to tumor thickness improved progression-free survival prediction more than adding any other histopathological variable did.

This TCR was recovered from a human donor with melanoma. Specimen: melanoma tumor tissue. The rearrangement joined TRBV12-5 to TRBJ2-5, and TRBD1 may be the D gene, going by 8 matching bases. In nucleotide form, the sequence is TGTGCCAGCACCCGGGGGGTCGACAGGGGAGACACCCAGTACTTC. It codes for CASTRGVDRGDTQYF.